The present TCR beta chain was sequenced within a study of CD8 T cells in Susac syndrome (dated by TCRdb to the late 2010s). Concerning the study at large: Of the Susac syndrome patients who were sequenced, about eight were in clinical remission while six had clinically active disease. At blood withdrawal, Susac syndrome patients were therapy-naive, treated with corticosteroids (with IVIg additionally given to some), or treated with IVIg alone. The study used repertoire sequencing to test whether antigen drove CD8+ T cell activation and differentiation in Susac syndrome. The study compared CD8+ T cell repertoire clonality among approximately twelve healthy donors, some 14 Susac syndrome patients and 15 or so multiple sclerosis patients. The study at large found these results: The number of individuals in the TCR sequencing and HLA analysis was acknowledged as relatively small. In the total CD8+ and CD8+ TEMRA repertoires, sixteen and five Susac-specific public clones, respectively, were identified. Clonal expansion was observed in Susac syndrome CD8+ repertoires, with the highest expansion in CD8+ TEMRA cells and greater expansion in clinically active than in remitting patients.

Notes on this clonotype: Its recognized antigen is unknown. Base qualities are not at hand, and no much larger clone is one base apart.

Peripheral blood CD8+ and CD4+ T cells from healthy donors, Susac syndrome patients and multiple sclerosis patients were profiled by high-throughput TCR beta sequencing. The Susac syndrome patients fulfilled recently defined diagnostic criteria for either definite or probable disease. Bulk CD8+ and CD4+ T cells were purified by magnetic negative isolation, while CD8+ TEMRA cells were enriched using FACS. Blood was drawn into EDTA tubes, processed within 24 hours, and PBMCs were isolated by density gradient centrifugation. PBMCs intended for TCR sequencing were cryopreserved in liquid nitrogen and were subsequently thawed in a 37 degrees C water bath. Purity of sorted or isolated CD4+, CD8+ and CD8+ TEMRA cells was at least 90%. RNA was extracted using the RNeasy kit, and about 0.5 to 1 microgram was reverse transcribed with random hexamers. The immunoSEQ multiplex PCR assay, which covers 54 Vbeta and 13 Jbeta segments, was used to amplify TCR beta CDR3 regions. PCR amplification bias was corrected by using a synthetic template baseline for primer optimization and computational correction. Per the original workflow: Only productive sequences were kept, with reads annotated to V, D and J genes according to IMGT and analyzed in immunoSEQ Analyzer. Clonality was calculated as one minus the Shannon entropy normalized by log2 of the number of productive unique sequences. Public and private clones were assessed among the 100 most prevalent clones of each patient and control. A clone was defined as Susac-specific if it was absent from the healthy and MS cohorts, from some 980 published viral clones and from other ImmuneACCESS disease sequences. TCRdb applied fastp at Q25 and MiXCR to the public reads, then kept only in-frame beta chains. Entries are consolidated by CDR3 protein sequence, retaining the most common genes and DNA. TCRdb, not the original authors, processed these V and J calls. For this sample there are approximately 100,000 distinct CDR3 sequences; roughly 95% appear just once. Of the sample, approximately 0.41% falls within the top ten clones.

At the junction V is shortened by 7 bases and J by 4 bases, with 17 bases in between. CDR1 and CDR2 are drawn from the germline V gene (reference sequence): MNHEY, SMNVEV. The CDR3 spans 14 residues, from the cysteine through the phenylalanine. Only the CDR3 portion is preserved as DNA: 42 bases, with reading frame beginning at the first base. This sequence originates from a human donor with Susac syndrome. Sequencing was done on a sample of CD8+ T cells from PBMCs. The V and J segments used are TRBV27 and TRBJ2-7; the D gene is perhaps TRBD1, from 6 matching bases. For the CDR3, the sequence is CASTSRGRGYEQYF. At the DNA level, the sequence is TGTGCCAGCACCTCTCGGGGCAGGGGTTACGAGCAGTACTTC.